These 28 T cell receptor beta chains share one sample of origin, sequenced in a study of cytomegalovirus exposure and HLA in healthy donors. A multiplex PCR was run with 60 Vbeta primers and 13 Jbeta primers. TCRdb's copy holds only in-frame clones and misses some; the assay was immunoSEQ multiplex PCR. This table holds approximately 71,000 clones, approximately 75% found once. The specimen sequenced was PBMCs. The receptors were sampled from a woman between 35 and 50 years old in good health and CMV-seropositive.

This chain uses TRBV12-5 with TRBJ1-1, with D unresolved. There are 13 residues in the CDR3. V lost 6 bases, J lost 4 bases, and 12 bases lay in between. Germline V gene data show CDR1 as LGHNT and CDR2 as FRNRAP. The DNA of the CDR3 is TGTGCTAGTGGCCCCTCATCGGGCACTGAAGCTTTCTTT. The encoded protein is CASGPSSGTEAFF. Looking up the rest from reference TRBV12-5 and TRBJ1-1 gives the full variable domain: DARVTQTPRHKVTEMGQEVTMRCQPILGHNTVFWYRQTMMQGLELLAYFRNRAPLDDSGMPKDRFSAEMPDATLATLKIQPSEPRDSAVYFCASGPSSGTEAFFGQGTRLTVV.

This clone was seen only once. V is TRBV5-4 and J is TRBJ2-5, with 7 bases that match TRBD2. Germline V gene lookup returns CDR1 SGHNT and CDR2 YYREEE (reference sequence). J was trimmed by 2 bases and V by 4 bases; bases with no gene match: 17. This CDR3 has 18 residues. CDR3 in DNA: TGTGCCAGCAGCCGGGCGGGGAGGGGAATCCCCTGGCAAGAGACCCAGTACTTC. Translating it yields CASSRAGRGIPWQETQYF.

This chain uses TRBV29-1 with TRBJ1-2; 9 nucleotides align to TRBD1. V was clipped by 3 bases and J by 2 bases; unmatched bases: 10. This CDR3 comprises 16 residues. Germline loops: CDR1 SQVTM, CDR2 ANQGSEA. CDR3 loop: CSVDGATGGTNYGYTF. The CDR3 region has the DNA TGCAGCGTTGACGGGGCGACAGGGGGTACCAACTATGGCTACACCTTC.

The CDR3 loop is CASSEPGQGLKTQYF. The CDR3 DNA is TGTGCCAGCAGTGAACCGGGACAGGGATTAAAGACCCAGTACTTC. This chain connects TRBV6-1 to TRBJ2-5, with 9 bases identical to TRBD1. V lost 2 bases to trimming and J lost 6 bases; unmatched junction nucleotides: 7. The CDR3 contains 15 residues. CDR1 and CDR2 from the germline V gene are MNHNS and SASEGT.

This clone was seen a few times. The CDR3 protein is CASSEGPGLAGFEQYF. The CDR3 DNA sequence: TGTGCCAGCAGCGAGGGGCCTGGCCTAGCGGGGTTCGAGCAGTACTTC. The chain combines TRBV9 with TRBJ2-7, with TRBD2 matching over 9 bases. J gave up 6 bases and V 3 bases, and 13 bases lay outside the gene matches. The germline CDR1 and CDR2 sequences are SGDLS and YYNGEE. This CDR3 spans 16 amino acids. The variable domain in full, with the rest retrieved from reference TRBV9 and TRBJ2-7, is DSGVTQTPKHLITATGQRVTLRCSPRSGDLSVYWYQQSLDQGLQFLIQYYNGEERAKGNILERFSAQQFPDLHSELNLSSLELGDSALYFCASSEGPGLAGFEQYFGPGTRLTVT.

V is TRBV6-4 and J is TRBJ2-7, with a weak D call TRBD1 (6 bases). Germline V gene lookup returns CDR1 MRHNA and CDR2 SNTAGT. This CDR3 spans 15 amino acids. Deletions cut 6 bases from V and 6 bases from J, with 21 bases between. The CDR3 reads CASRGGRGKFCEQYF. The CDR3 DNA reads TGTGCCAGCAGAGGCGGCAGGGGCAAGTTCTGCGAGCAGTACTTC.

The chain combines TRBV12-5 with TRBJ2-3, with 7 bases identical to TRBD2. Germline V gene lookup returns CDR1 LGHNT and CDR2 FRNRAP. The CDR3 spans 15 residues. After removal of 4 bases from V and 4 bases from J, the junction contained 8 bases not matched to a gene. Here the CDR3 DNA reads TGTGCTAGTGGTTCCGGGGACTATGCCGCAGATACGCAGTATTTT. Amino acids: CASGSGDYAADTQYF.

The chain combines TRBV18 with TRBJ2-2; 13 positions match TRBD2. The CDR3 has 18 amino acids. V lost 3 bases to trimming and J lost 3 bases; unmatched junction nucleotides: 7. From germline, CDR1 is KGHSH and CDR2 LQKENI. The CDR3 DNA reads as TGTGCCAGCTCACCCCGGACTAGCGGGGGAACTCACACCGGGGAGCTGTTTTTT. Protein sequence: CASSPRTSGGTHTGELFF. The whole variable domain, remainder taken from reference TRBV18 and TRBJ2-2, is NAGVMQNPRHLVRRRGQEARLRCSPMKGHSHVYWYRQLPEEGLKFMVYLQKENIIDESGMPKERFSAEFPKEGPSILRIQQVVRGDSAAYFCASSPRTSGGTHTGELFFGEGSRLTVL.

This sequence joins TRBV19 and TRBJ2-1, with D unresolved. Trimming left V 4 bases short and J 8 bases short, with 6 bases between. The CDR3 covers 11 residues. Looked up from germline, CDR1 is LNHDA and CDR2 is SQIVND (reference sequence). In nucleotides, the CDR3 is TGTGCCAGTAGTACGTTTGATGAGCAGTTCTTC. Protein: CASSTFDEQFF.

The chain recombines TRBV4-2 with TRBJ2-3; a possible D gene is TRBD2 (6 bases). Looked up from germline, CDR1 is LGHNA and CDR2 is YNFKEQ. Trimming left V 0 bases short and J 1 base short, with 8 bases between. The CDR3 has 15 residues. The CDR3 DNA sequence: TGTGCCAGCAGCCAAGAAAGGAGGGGCACAGATACGCAGTATTTT. Translation: CASSQERRGTDTQYF.

The V call is TRBV5-4, the J call TRBJ2-5; TRBD2 agrees at 11 bases. In germline, CDR1 is SGHNT, CDR2 YYREEE (reference sequence). There are 16 residues in the CDR3. V trimming: 2 bases; J trimming: 1 base; junction bases outside the gene matches: 4. Here the CDR3 reads CASSLPGLAVQETQYF. Here the CDR3 DNA reads TGTGCCAGCAGCTTACCGGGACTAGCGGTCCAAGAGACCCAGTACTTC. Full variable domain (missing parts from reference TRBV5-4 and TRBJ2-5): ETGVTQSPTHLIKTRGQQVTLRCSSQSGHNTVSWYQQALGQGPQFIFQYYREEENGRGNFPPRFSGLQFPNYSSELNVNALELDDSALYLCASSLPGLAVQETQYFGPGTRLLVL.

V gene TRBV13 combines with J gene TRBJ2-7, with 7 bases matching TRBD1. V gave up 4 bases and J gave up 3 bases; unmatched junction bases: 3. Germline loops: CDR1 PRHDT, CDR2 FYEKMQ (reference sequence). The CDR3 extends over 13 amino acids. CDR3 nucleotide sequence: TGTGCCAGCAGCTACAGGGGATTCTACGAGCAGTACTTC. Amino acids: CASSYRGFYEQYF.

The gene calls are TRBV5-1 and TRBJ1-2; D is uncertain. Trimming pared 0 bases from V and 4 bases from J, leaving 10 bases between. The CDR3 length is 14 residues. Germline V gene sequence: CDR1 SGHRS, CDR2 YFSETQ. This CDR3 is CASSLGQISYGYTF. CDR3 coding DNA: TGCGCCAGCAGCTTGGGGCAGATTTCCTATGGCTACACCTTC.

The genes are TRBV5-1 and TRBJ2-7; 8 bases match TRBD1. CDR1 and CDR2 (germline): SGHRS, YFSETQ. The CDR3 length is 14 residues. J lost 5 bases, V lost 4 bases, and 8 bases had no gene match. Here the CDR3 DNA reads TGCGCCAGCAGCGCTAGACAGGGGACCCACGAGCAGTACTTC. Its protein product is CASSARQGTHEQYF.

This clone was seen a handful of times. The junction departs from germline at one end; a sequencing error may be responsible. V and J are TRBV7-9 and TRBJ1-3; 8 bases agree with TRBD1. Germline V gives CDR1 SEHNR, CDR2 FQNEAQ (reference sequence). The CDR3 consists of 16 residues. CDR3 loop: CSSSFVQGAAGNTIYF. DNA of the CDR3: TGTTCCAGCAGCTTCGTGCAGGGGGCGGCTGGAAACACCATATATTTT.

This chain joins TRBV7-9 and TRBJ1-6; the D is unclear. Germline values: CDR1 SEHNR, CDR2 FQNEAQ (reference sequence). There are 14 residues in the CDR3. The V and J ends lost 1 base and 7 bases respectively, with 8 bases between them. CDR3 in amino acids: CASSLETGNSPLHF. DNA for the CDR3: TGTGCCAGCAGCTTAGAGACTGGCAATTCACCCCTCCACTTT.

The J gene is TRBJ2-7, the V gene TRBV6-5; 8 nucleotides line up with TRBD2. The CDR3 extends over 15 amino acids. The junction had 13 bases not matched to a gene; V was cut back by 5 bases and J by 7 bases. Germline assignment: CDR1 MNHEY and CDR2 SVGAGI. The CDR3 here is CASSPVAGLYEEQYF. In DNA, the CDR3 is TGTGCCAGCAGTCCCGTAGCGGGGCTATACGAGGAGCAGTACTTC.

This clone was counted once. The rearrangement joins TRBV5-1 to TRBJ1-4; 11 nucleotides line up with TRBD1. V lost 2 bases to trimming and J lost 0 bases; unmatched junction nucleotides: 6. The CDR3 sequence is 18 residues long. Germline loops: CDR1 SGHRS, CDR2 YFSETQ. This CDR3 is CASSLTGTGGATNEKLFF. The CDR3 nucleotides read TGCGCCAGCAGCTTAACCGGGACAGGGGGTGCAACTAATGAAAAACTGTTTTTT.

CDR3 in DNA: TGCGCCAGCAGCCCGTGGACAGACCAAGAGACCCAGTACTTC. Residues: CASSPWTDQETQYF. The chain recombines TRBV5-1 with TRBJ2-5; D perhaps matches TRBD1 (6 bases). V was cut by 4 bases and J by 0 bases, with 10 bases left in between. This CDR3 contains 14 residues. Germline V gene lookup returns CDR1 SGHRS and CDR2 YFSETQ.

Notes on this clone: Germline is not matched at one junction end, which may reflect a read error. The rearrangement uses TRBV2 and TRBJ2-5; D gene ambiguous. The CDR3 contains 13 residues. Germline V gives CDR1 SNHLY, CDR2 FYNNEI. The chain's CDR3 is CTSSDGVGETQYF. CDR3 nucleotide sequence: TGTACCAGCAGTGACGGTGTTGGAGAGACCCAGTACTTC.

The chain couples TRBV6-1 to TRBJ2-2; tentative D call: TRBD1 (5 bases). The CDR3 is 16 residues long. CDR1 is MNHNS, CDR2 SASEGT, per germline. With 4 bases removed from V and 1 base from J, the gap between germline ends came to 13 bases. CDR3 coding DNA: TGTGCCAGCAGTGGAACCAGGGCCAGGAACACCGGGGAGCTGTTTTTT. Residues: CASSGTRARNTGELFF.

This clone was seen a handful of times. The chain recombines TRBV5-4 with TRBJ1-4, with D maybe TRBD1 (5 bases). Trimming left V 1 base short and J 7 bases short, with 14 bases between. This CDR3 has 15 residues. Germline lookup yields CDR1 SGHNT and CDR2 YYREEE (reference sequence). The CDR3 DNA follows: TGTGCCAGCAGCTTGAATTTTGCGGGGACTGAAAAACTGTTTTTT. This translates into CASSLNFAGTEKLFF. The whole variable domain, remainder taken from reference TRBV5-4 and TRBJ1-4, is ETGVTQSPTHLIKTRGQQVTLRCSSQSGHNTVSWYQQALGQGPQFIFQYYREEENGRGNFPPRFSGLQFPNYSSELNVNALELDDSALYLCASSLNFAGTEKLFFGSGTQLSVL.

The rearrangement links TRBV15 to TRBJ2-7; D remains unclear. CDR1 and CDR2 from the germline V gene are LNHNV and YYDKDF (reference sequence). Trimming removed 1 base from V and 0 bases from J, with 13 bases in between. The CDR3 has 16 residues. The CDR3 reads CATSRGLGTPSYEQYF. The CDR3 nucleotides read TGTGCCACCAGCAGAGGGCTAGGAACCCCCTCCTACGAGCAGTACTTC.

This chain joins TRBV10-3 and TRBJ2-7, with TRBD1 identical over 7 bases. Germline V gene sequence: CDR1 ENHRY, CDR2 SYGVKD. The CDR3 extends over 13 amino acids. Trimming took 6 bases from V and 3 from J; bases not matched to a gene: 5. The CDR3 DNA reads as TGTGCCATCAGCCCGGGACAGAACTACGAGCAGTACTTC. Translated: CAISPGQNYEQYF.

The chain has TRBV2 and TRBJ2-1; TRBD2 aligns across 11 bases. CDR1 is SNHLY and CDR2 is FYNNEI in the germline V gene. This CDR3 has 15 amino acids. V was pared by 4 bases and J by 6 bases, with 5 bases of the junction left unmatched. CDR3: CASSVSGGAFNEQFF. In nucleotides, the CDR3 is TGTGCCAGCAGTGTTAGCGGGGGGGCTTTCAATGAGCAGTTCTTC.

This clone was detected only once. The chain joins TRBV5-1 to TRBJ1-2; TRBD1 matches at 7 bases. Trimming cost V 3 bases and J 6 bases; bases outside gene matches: 5. Germline values: CDR1 SGHRS, CDR2 YFSETQ. CDR3 size: 13 residues. CDR3 residues: CASSSLGTDGYTF. The CDR3 DNA follows: TGCGCCAGCAGCTCCTTGGGGACAGATGGCTACACCTTC.

This chain connects TRBV11-2 to TRBJ2-5; maybe TRBD2 (5 bases). This CDR3 region has 16 residues. Germline V CDR1 and CDR2: SGHAT, FQNNGV. Trimming stripped 1 base from V and 1 base from J, with 13 bases between. The CDR3 DNA reads TGTGCCAGCAGCTTAGGTTCCGGACTGATCCAAGAGACCCAGTACTTC. Translation: CASSLGSGLIQETQYF.

The genes are TRBV11-2 and TRBJ2-7; perhaps TRBD2 as D (7 bases). The CDR3 runs 15 residues. V shed 3 bases and J shed 2 bases, with 14 bases lying between them. Germline V gene data show CDR1 as SGHAT and CDR2 as FQNNGV. The CDR3 DNA is TGTGCCAGCAGCTTCTCACCGGGGGGCGCCTACGAGCAGTACTTC. It codes for CASSFSPGGAYEQYF. Supplemented by reference TRBV11-2 and TRBJ2-7, the full variable domain reads EAGVAQSPRYKIIEKRQSVAFWCNPISGHATLYWYQQILGQGPKLLIQFQNNGVVDDSQLPKDRFSAERLKGVDSTLKIQPAKLEDSAVYLCASSFSPGGAYEQYFGPGTRLTVT.